This T cell receptor beta chain stems from a study of shared T cell receptors in the human thymus. The CDR3 spans 16 residues. Unmatched junction bases numbered 8, after V lost 5 bases and J lost 4 bases. Per germline, CDR1 SGHTA and CDR2 FQGNSA. Profiling relied on immunoSEQ multiplex PCR, and the TCRdb table lists in-frame clones only, not all of them. Here the sample spans hundreds of thousands of clones, approximately 87% being singletons. The same sample was also used in a study of human thymus T cells.

Material: thymocytes. This rearrangement joins TRBV7-2 to TRBJ2-7, with 13 positions matching TRBD2. The clonotype was recovered from a boy under three years old with a congenital heart defect. CDR3 in DNA: TGTGCCAGCAGCCATAGACGGACTAGCGGGAGTTACGAGCAGTACTTC. It codes for CASSHRRTSGSYEQYF. The full variable domain, completed using reference TRBV7-2 and TRBJ2-7, is GAGVSQSPSNKVTEKGKDVELRCDPISGHTALYWYRQSLGQGLEFLIYFQGNSAPDKSGLPSDRFSAERTGGSVSTLTIQRTQQEDSAVYLCASSHRRTSGSYEQYFGPGTRLTVT.